The 24 T cell receptor beta chains below come from one sample, sequenced in a study of T cell repertoires in cytomegalovirus infection. TCRdb fed the reads into MiXCR, producing one record per CDR3 protein. This table has some 300,000 distinct CDR3 sequences, 17% appearing once. The sequenced material came from PBMCs. These receptor sequences come from a human donor in good health (CMV status not recorded). Some clones in this sample may be carry-over from other donors' samples.

This clonotype was seen a handful of times. The V and J genes are TRBV7-9 and TRBJ1-4; 8 bases fit TRBD1. J lost 8 bases, V lost 2 bases, and 4 bases had no gene match. Germline CDR1 and CDR2: SEHNR and FQNEAQ (reference sequence). The CDR3 consists of 14 residues. In DNA, the CDR3 is TGTGCCAGCAGCTTACAGGGGGCTTTCGAAAAACTGTTTTTT. Protein product: CASSLQGAFEKLFF.

This chain joins TRBV7-2 and TRBJ1-3; D is ambiguous. CDR1 SGHTA and CDR2 FQGNSA come from the germline V gene. Trimming removed 3 bases at V and 4 bases at J, with 16 bases between. The CDR3 consists of 16 residues. CDR3 amino acids: CASSFSTGSRGNTIYF. In nucleotides, the CDR3 is TGTGCCAGCAGCTTTTCTACGGGGTCAAGAGGAAACACCATATATTTT.

The chain links TRBV4-2 to TRBJ2-2; TRBD2 might be the D (6 bases). CDR1 is LGHNA, CDR2 YNFKEQ, per germline. This CDR3 is 15 amino acids long. V was cut by 1 base and J by 6 bases, with 12 bases left in between. This CDR3 reads CASSQAPTSSGELFF. Here the CDR3 DNA reads TGTGCCAGCAGCCAAGCCCCGACTAGTTCCGGGGAGCTGTTTTTT.

The chain carries TRBV29-1 and TRBJ1-1; D might be TRBD1 (5 bases). Trimming shortened V by 4 bases and J by 0 bases, and 9 bases separated the two germline ends. Germline V gene data show CDR1 as SQVTM and CDR2 as ANQGSEA. This CDR3 spans 13 amino acids. The CDR3 loop reads CSVVVTVNTEAFF. In DNA form, the CDR3 reads TGCAGCGTTGTTGTGACAGTGAACACTGAAGCTTTCTTT.

This clonotype was observed a handful of times. This sequence may be a read error, since a much larger clone differs from it by one base. This chain links TRBV3-1 with TRBJ2-2; D possibly corresponds to TRBD1 (5 bases). The germline gives CDR1 LGHDT, CDR2 YNNKEL (reference sequence). This CDR3 has 13 residues. The V and J ends lost 2 bases and 6 bases respectively, with 7 bases between them. As DNA, the CDR3 is TGTGCCAGCAGCCAACAGGGTGCCGGGGAGCTGTTTTTT. Encoded protein: CASSQQGAGELFF.

V and J are TRBV6-2 or TRBV6-3 and TRBJ2-5; TRBD1 is a possible D gene (5 bases). The CDR3 sequence is 16 residues long. Trimming removed 0 bases at V and 1 base at J, with 12 bases between. CDR1 MNHEY and CDR2 SVGEGT come from the germline V gene. This chain's CDR3 is CASSYSTAPGQETQYF. CDR3 in DNA: TGTGCCAGCAGTTACTCGACAGCGCCGGGCCAAGAGACCCAGTACTTC.

This clonotype was observed many times. The CDR3, as DNA: TGTGCCAGCAGCTCACTAGGGACAGTGCACAATGAGCAGTTCTTC. Residues: CASSSLGTVHNEQFF. This rearrangement joins TRBV5-4 to TRBJ2-1; 7 bases fit TRBD1. With 3 bases clipped from V and 5 bases from J, the junction kept 8 bases outside the gene matches. The CDR3 covers 15 residues. Germline CDR1 is SGHNT and CDR2 is YYREEE (reference sequence).

This clonotype was detected ten times or more. The chain joins TRBV6-1 to TRBJ1-1, with 7 bases matching TRBD1. V shed 7 bases and J 7 bases; nucleotides not matched to a gene: 12. From germline, CDR1 is MNHNS and CDR2 SASEGT. This CDR3 spans 14 amino acids. As DNA, the CDR3 is TGTGCCAGCATCCAGACAGGGAGGAGGGTTGAAGCTTTCTTT. This sequence encodes CASIQTGRRVEAFF.

This clonotype occurred many times. The chain is built from TRBV12-3 or TRBV12-4 and TRBJ1-1; D uncertain. Between the trimmed V and J ends, which lost 5 bases and 9 bases, there was a span of 10 bases. There are 11 residues in the CDR3. The CDR3 DNA follows: TGTGCCAGCAGTGGAGCCCTTCAAGCTTTCTTT. Its translation is CASSGALQAFF.

A note on this clonotype: A junction boundary mismatches the germline segment, possibly from a read error. The chain links TRBV6-1 to TRBJ2-2, with D perhaps TRBD2 (7 bases). The germline V gene has CDR1 MNHNS and CDR2 SASEGT. The CDR3 totals 16 residues. The CDR3 loop reads CTTRVGGGSVTGELFF. The DNA of the CDR3 is TGCACCACGAGAGTAGGGGGGGGCAGTGTCACCGGGGAGCTGTTTTTT.

This clonotype was observed a handful of times. The V gene is TRBV6-1, the J gene TRBJ2-7; 7 bases align to TRBD1. The CDR3 contains 18 residues. Germline loops: CDR1 MNHNS, CDR2 SASEGT. J lost 4 bases, V lost 5 bases, and 20 bases had no gene match. The DNA of the CDR3 is TGTGCCAGCAGTCGCGAAGCGACAGGGTCGGGTTCGCTATACGAGCAGTACTTC. Translation gives CASSREATGSGSLYEQYF.

The CDR3 region has the DNA TGTGCCAGCAGCTCGGACAGATGGGAGCAGTACTTC. It encodes CASSSDRWEQYF. The chain joins TRBV5-6 to TRBJ2-7; maybe TRBD1 (6 bases). This CDR3 has 12 residues. The ends were cut back, 3 bases at V and 7 bases at J, with 11 bases in the middle. CDR1 is SGHDT, CDR2 YYEEEE, per germline.

The V call is TRBV20-1, the J call TRBJ1-2; D may be TRBD1 (5 bases). The CDR3 covers 14 residues. Per germline, CDR1 DFQATT and CDR2 SNEGSKA (reference sequence). V lost 6 bases to trimming and J lost 0 bases, with 14 bases between them. The CDR3 region has the DNA TGCAGTGCCACCCCAGGGCTTACTAACTATGGCTACACCTTC. It codes for CSATPGLTNYGYTF.

This clonotype was found many times. This chain connects TRBV28 to TRBJ1-1; TRBD1 might be the D (6 bases). CDR3 length equals 15 residues. Germline V gene data show CDR1 as MDHEN and CDR2 as SYDVKM. The V and J ends lost 8 bases and 0 bases respectively, with 16 bases between them. DNA for the CDR3: TGTGCCAGCTCTACTGGGGGGGGCGTGAACACTGAAGCTTTCTTT. This gives the protein CASSTGGGVNTEAFF.

CDR3 amino acids: CASSLTRTGEETQYF. Here the CDR3 DNA reads TGTGCCAGCAGCTTAACCCGGACAGGAGAAGAGACCCAGTACTTC. J is TRBJ2-5 and V is TRBV7-2, with 7 bases fitting TRBD1. J lost 3 bases, V lost 2 bases, and 6 bases had no gene match. The CDR3 has 15 residues. CDR1 SGHTA and CDR2 FQGNSA come from the germline V gene.

This clonotype was detected a few times. The rearrangement uses TRBV5-1 and TRBJ1-6; 7 bases are shared with TRBD1. Germline lookup yields CDR1 SGHRS and CDR2 YFSETQ. V dropped 4 bases and J dropped 12; count of bases not matched to a gene: 7. This CDR3 is 13 amino acids long. The CDR3 here is CASSLDRPEPLHF. DNA for the CDR3: TGCGCCAGCAGCCTGGACAGGCCGGAACCCCTCCACTTT. Complete variable domain (other parts from reference TRBV5-1 and TRBJ1-6): KAGVTQTPRYLIKTRGQQVTLSCSPISGHRSVSWYQQTPGQGLQFLFEYFSETQRNKGNFPGRFSGRQFSNSRSEMNVSTLELGDSALYLCASSLDRPEPLHFGNGTRLTVT.

This clonotype was seen repeatedly, ten times or more. The chain carries TRBV7-2 and TRBJ1-3; D remains unclear. Germline V gene data show CDR1 as SGHTA and CDR2 as FQGNSA. The CDR3 is made up of 18 amino acids. Trimming pared 0 bases from V and 3 bases from J, leaving 18 bases between. The DNA of the CDR3 is TGTGCCAGCAGCTTAGCCCCACCCGGGAACCTATATGGAAACACCATATATTTT. Translation gives CASSLAPPGNLYGNTIYF.

In this sample, this clonotype turned up a few times. The chain couples TRBV7-2 to TRBJ1-5; 9 nucleotides line up with TRBD1. V gave up 4 bases and J gave up 4 bases; unmatched junction bases: 5. This CDR3 has 15 amino acids. Germline V gives CDR1 SGHTA, CDR2 FQGNSA. CDR3 in amino acids: CASSSTGTGNQPQHF. The CDR3 DNA follows: TGTGCCAGCAGCTCGACCGGGACAGGGAATCAGCCCCAGCATTTT.

This clonotype was counted a few times. The J gene is TRBJ2-1, the V gene TRBV2; possibly TRBD1 for D (6 bases). V was cut by 3 bases and J by 6 bases, with 12 bases left in between. The CDR3 totals 14 residues. Germline V gene sequence: CDR1 SNHLY, CDR2 FYNNEI. CDR3 nucleotides: TGTGCCAGCAGTGAGGGGGCAAGGGGCAATGAGCAGTTCTTC. Translation gives CASSEGARGNEQFF.

This clonotype was picked up a small number of times. This chain uses TRBV12-3 or TRBV12-4 with TRBJ2-3; D is perhaps TRBD2 (5 bases). CDR3 size: 14 residues. Deletions cut 3 bases from V and 0 bases from J, with 7 bases between. Here the CDR3 reads CASSFEGSTDTQYF. The CDR3 bases are TGTGCCAGCAGTTTTGAGGGAAGCACAGATACGCAGTATTTT.

This clonotype was observed a handful of times. The J gene is TRBJ2-1, the V gene TRBV28; D assignment may be TRBD1 or TRBD2 (6 bases each). This CDR3 is built from 16 residues. Germline CDR1 and CDR2: MDHEN and SYDVKM. V was trimmed by 5 bases and J by 1 base, leaving 15 bases between them. The CDR3 sequence: CASSPAGGGSYNEQFF. The CDR3, as DNA: TGTGCCAGCAGTCCCGCCGGAGGGGGTTCCTACAATGAGCAGTTCTTC.

This clonotype was recorded a few times. The chain joins TRBV7-2 to TRBJ2-1, with TRBD2 matching over 9 bases. The germline V gene has CDR1 SGHTA and CDR2 FQGNSA. The CDR3 has 19 amino acids. The J segment lost 1 base and the V segment lost 2 bases, leaving 12 bases of the junction unmatched. The CDR3 sequence is CASSLTVGASGASYNEQFF. Here the CDR3 DNA reads TGTGCCAGCAGCTTAACCGTGGGGGCTAGCGGGGCGTCCTACAATGAGCAGTTCTTC. The full variable domain, in which reference TRBV7-2 and TRBJ2-1 provide the parts outside the CDR3, is GAGVSQSPSNKVTEKGKDVELRCDPISGHTALYWYRQSLGQGLEFLIYFQGNSAPDKSGLPSDRFSAERTGGSVSTLTIQRTQQEDSAVYLCASSLTVGASGASYNEQFFGPGTRLTVL.

In this sample, this clonotype turned up many times. This chain links TRBV7-2 with TRBJ1-4; D gene uncertain. Germline values: CDR1 SGHTA, CDR2 FQGNSA. The length of the CDR3 is 15 residues. With 2 bases removed from V and 7 bases from J, the gap between germline ends came to 14 bases. The CDR3 sequence: CASSLSSPGSEKLFF. As DNA, the CDR3 is TGTGCCAGCAGCTTATCGTCGCCCGGGAGTGAAAAACTGTTTTTT.

This clonotype has a handful of counts. The chain employs TRBV7-9 and TRBJ2-1; TRBD2 aligns across 10 bases. CDR3 size: 12 residues. V shed 8 bases and J 9 bases; nucleotides not matched to a gene: 4. The germline CDR1 and CDR2 sequences are SEHNR and FQNEAQ (reference sequence). CDR3 nucleotide sequence: TGTGCCAGCGGGACTAGCGATGGTGAGCAGTTCTTC. Translating it yields CASGTSDGEQFF.